Reported below is one TCR beta chain. Its target is unknown. This sample is drawn from a study of CD8 T cells in ankylosing spondylitis. Study-wide results and limits: Reportedly, significant enrichment of disease-linked clones occurred in matched ankylosing spondylitis synovial fluid. Blood of patients with ankylosing spondylitis appeared to be characterized by a TCR beta motif of about 8 highly homologous variants.

Each CDR3 protein gets one entry after TCRdb re-called the 5' RACE reads with MiXCR. This table has about 140,000 distinct CDR3 sequences, 7.5% to 9.5% appearing once. The length of the CDR3 is 14 residues. Trimming took 5 bases from V and 7 from J; bases not matched to a gene: 8. In germline, CDR1 is SEHNR, CDR2 FQNEAQ (reference sequence). Input material: synovial fluid, either unsorted or a sorted T cell fraction (not recorded which). The chain combines TRBV7-9 with TRBJ1-2; 9 bases fit TRBD1. This TCR was recovered from a male donor with ankylosing spondylitis. The CDR3 DNA follows: TGTGCCAGCAGCAGCACAGGGGGCCTTTTTGGCTACACCTTC. Residues: CASSSTGGLFGYTF.